The source of this TCR beta chain is a study of control samples from healthy donors and cancer patients. The ends were cut back, 0 bases at V and 8 bases at J, with 10 bases in the middle. CDR1 SQVTM and CDR2 ANQGSEA come from the germline V gene. The CDR3 has 12 amino acids. Here immunoSEQ multiplex PCR was the method, and the copy in TCRdb shows in-frame clones only, minus some. The profile shows roughly 95,000 clones, 80% to 90% of them singletons. The receptor comes from a man aged 25-45 years in good health. This chain links TRBV29-1 with TRBJ2-5; D not certain. Sequencing was done on a sample of blood. Written as DNA, the CDR3 is TGCAGCGTTGAAGATCCAGGTTTAACCCAGTACTTC. This sequence encodes CSVEDPGLTQYF.